This T cell receptor beta chain was sequenced for a study of cytomegalovirus exposure and HLA in healthy donors. To note about this clone: Its target is unknown.

The study's findings and limits: A missense DCLRE1C variant was associated with V- and J-gene trimming of TCR beta chains in a later analysis, and an independent cohort replicated the association. Some V segments, TRBV6-2 and TRBV6-3 among them, were indistinguishable and were therefore excluded.

The PCR used 60 Vbeta and 13 Jbeta primers. Generated by immunoSEQ multiplex PCR, the TCRdb table keeps only in-frame clones and is missing some. The sample has roughly 100,000 clones, 81% seen once. This CDR3 is 16 amino acids long. Germline CDR1 and CDR2: SGHTA and FQGNSA. The J segment lost 5 bases and the V segment lost 2 bases, leaving 11 bases of the junction unmatched. The genes are TRBV7-2 and TRBJ1-1; 7 bases agree with TRBD1. This sequence was found in a human donor in good health. The sequenced material came from PBMCs. The CDR3 is CASSLKGSLRGTEAFF. In DNA, the CDR3 is TGTGCCAGCAGCTTAAAAGGCAGCCTCAGGGGGACTGAAGCTTTCTTT.